The present TCR beta chain was sequenced within a study of circulating and synovial CD4+ cells in juvenile arthritis. Findings of the study overall: These repertoires were less diverse than bulk blood CD4 repertoires. T cell genome counts differed by at least an order of magnitude between CPL and CD4 samples. Deeper sequencing increased measured overlap with synovial clonotypes.

Germline assignment: CDR1 SNHLY and CDR2 FYNNEI. Trimming removed 1 base from V and 10 bases from J, with 13 bases in between. The CDR3 contains 13 residues. TCRdb's table, derived via immunoSEQ multiplex PCR, lists solely in-frame clones and lacks some. The sample has tens of thousands of clones, around 96% seen once. Points on this clone: No antigen is known for it.

The source of this sequence is a human donor with juvenile idiopathic arthritis. V and J are TRBV2 and TRBJ1-1; D may be TRBD1 (5 bases). The source material was CD4+ T cells from blood. CDR3 coding DNA: TGTGCCAGCAGTGAAGGCTTAGGGGTCGTAGCTTTCTTT. Residues: CASSEGLGVVAFF.